This passage covers 8 T cell receptor beta chains from one sample sequenced in a study of prognosis after radiotherapy for stage I lung cancer (dated by TCRdb to the early 2020s). TCRdb names Illumina HiSeq 3000 as the instrument used. Two rounds of multiplex PCR were performed to amplify the TCR beta CDR3 region from genomic DNA. The first PCR round used primers specific to each TRBV and TRBJ gene, and the primer sequences were filed in Chinese patent CN105087789A. Using fastp trimming at Q25 and MiXCR clonotype assembly, TCRdb reanalyzed the public sequencing data and kept in-frame beta chains. Rows matching on CDR3 protein sequence are summarized as one entry with the most common DNA and genes. In all, the sample holds 25,000 to 30,000 distinct CDR3 sequences, and around 30% of those were seen once. The ten largest account for 9% to 13% of the sample. The sample in question was PBMCs, obtained before or after stereotactic body radiation therapy (not recorded which). The source is a donor aged 50 or older with non-small cell lung cancer.

This clonotype is a singleton in its sample. This may be a read error, as it is one base from a much larger clone. This chain uses TRBV5-1 with TRBJ2-5; D gene uncertain. Trimming took 2 bases from V and 3 from J, leaving 5 bases between them. CDR3 length equals 12 residues. Per the germline V gene, CDR1 is SGHRS and CDR2 is YFSETQ. In DNA, the CDR3 is TGCGCCAGCAGCTTCGCCAAAGAGACCCAGTACTTC. Residues: CASSFAKETQYF.

At least ten counts were recorded for this clonotype. The rearrangement joins TRBV4-1 to TRBJ2-7; TRBD1 matches 8 bases. Germline V CDR1 and CDR2: MGHRA, YSYEKL. The length of the CDR3 is 15 residues. V shed 0 bases and J 2 bases; nucleotides not matched to a gene: 3. The CDR3 nucleotides read TGCGCCAGCAGCCAAGACAGGGGGCCCCCCTACGAGCAGTACTTC. As protein: CASSQDRGPPYEQYF.

This sequence joins TRBV5-4 and TRBJ2-7; D is unclear. Trimming pared 2 bases from V and 2 bases from J, leaving 14 bases between. This CDR3 has 15 residues. Germline V gene data show CDR1 as SGHNT and CDR2 as YYREEE (reference sequence). This chain's CDR3 is CASSFRGVQAYEQYF. The CDR3, as DNA: TGTGCCAGCAGCTTTCGAGGAGTACAAGCCTACGAGCAGTACTTC.

Ten or more counts support this clonotype. The chain carries TRBV2 and TRBJ2-7; either TRBD1 or TRBD2 may supply D (5 bases each). Germline-derived CDR1 and CDR2 are SNHLY and FYNNEI. The CDR3 extends over 13 amino acids. V was pared by 7 bases and J by 0 bases, with 10 bases between. The CDR3 loop is CASTRGDSYEQYF. CDR3 nucleotide sequence: TGTGCCAGCACGAGAGGGGACTCCTACGAGCAGTACTTC.

The sample holds many counts of this clonotype. V gene TRBV20-1 combines with J gene TRBJ1-4; 7 bases match TRBD1. The CDR3 runs 14 residues. V lost 0 bases and J lost 7; bases outside the gene matches: 5. The germline V gene encodes CDR1 DFQATT and CDR2 SNEGSKA (reference sequence). In DNA form, the CDR3 reads TGCAGTGCTAGAGATCTCAGGGGGATTGAAAAACTGTTTTTT. This sequence encodes CSARDLRGIEKLFF.

As regards this clonotype: With only one base between it and a far larger clone, this is likely a read error. V and J are TRBV6-5 and TRBJ1-5; 9 positions agree with TRBD1. The germline CDR1 and CDR2 sequences are MNHEY and SVGAGI. CDR3 size: 14 residues. CDR3 residues: CSSSTDRGNQPQHF. CDR3 nucleotide sequence: TGTTCCAGCAGTACCGACAGGGGGAATCAGCCCCAGCATTTT.

This clonotype was seen a few times. A clone one base away is much larger, so this may be a read error. This chain connects TRBV25-1 to TRBJ2-3; 12 bases are shared with TRBD2. The germline gives CDR1 MGHDK, CDR2 SYGVNS. The CDR3 length is 16 residues. The CDR3 nucleotides are TGTGCCGGCAGTGAATCCCGACTAGCGGGAGCAGATACGCAGTATTTT. Protein product: CAGSESRLAGADTQYF.

Remarks on this clonotype: This may stem from a read error, because a much larger clone lies one nucleotide away. This sequence joins TRBV5-8 and TRBJ2-3, with TRBD2 matching 7 bases. This CDR3 has 17 residues. Germline assignment: CDR1 SGHTS and CDR2 YDEGEE. The CDR3 sequence: CASSYGGGAVSTDMQYF. The CDR3 DNA reads as TGTGCCAGCAGCTATGGGGGAGGGGCTGTAAGCACAGATATGCAGTATTTT. Full variable domain (rest looked up from reference TRBV5-8 and TRBJ2-3): EAGVTQSPTHLIKTRGQQATLRCSPISGHTSVYWYQQALGLGLQFLLWYDEGEERNRGNFPPRFSGRQFPNYSSELNVNALELEDSALYLCASSYGGGAVSTDMQYFGPGTRLTVL.